A selection of T cell receptor beta chains follows, all from one sample in a study of shared clonotypes between healthy human individuals. TCRdb keeps only in-frame clones here, not all; method: immunoSEQ multiplex PCR. The table shows roughly 2,500,000 clones, with approximately 94% occurring only once. The specimen sequenced was naive CD4+ T cells from PBMCs. The receptor set was obtained from a man between 18 and 35 years old in good health. Some clones in this sample may be carry-over from other donors' samples. Both conserved end residues are part of each CDR3. A D gene is named only where the DNA matches it firmly. Clone size appears in some rows only: once, few, many, or a class for an expanded clone.

J: TRBJ2-3; size: once; length: 14; D: .; V: TRBV25-1; CDR3: CASSWGPSTDTQYF; DNA: TGTGCCAGCAGTTGGGGCCCTAGCACAGATACGCAGTATTTT
J: TRBJ1-4; size: .; length: 11; D: .; V: TRBV7-9; CDR3: CASSPNEKLFF; DNA: TGTGCCAGCAGCCCGAATGAAAAACTGTTTTTT
J: TRBJ2-1; size: .; length: 12; D: .; V: TRBV9; CDR3: CASSPDDRKQFF; DNA: TGTGCCAGCAGTCCAGATGACAGAAAGCAGTTCTTC
J: TRBJ1-3; size: .; length: 14; D: .; V: TRBV5-4; CDR3: CASSSQGWGNTIYF; DNA: TGTGCCAGCAGCTCACAGGGATGGGGAAACACCATATATTTT
J: TRBJ2-5; size: .; length: 15; D: TRBD2; V: TRBV11-3; CDR3: CASSLGVTGLGEQYF; DNA: TGTGCCAGCAGCTTAGGGGTGACGGGACTAGGGGAGCAGTACTTC
J: TRBJ2-7; size: .; length: 22; D: TRBD2; V: TRBV28; CDR3: CASSLGTDPLGSGLSYSYEQYF; DNA: TGTGCCAGCAGTTTGGGGACGGACCCGTTAGGTAGCGGGTTAAGCTATTCGTACGAGCAGTACTTC
J: TRBJ1-4; size: .; length: 17; D: .; V: TRBV5-1; CDR3: CASSLSPPSQGRGKLFF; DNA: TGCGCCAGCAGCTTGTCCCCTCCCTCGCAGGGCAGGGGAAAACTGTTTTTT
J: TRBJ2-7; size: .; length: 13; D: .; V: TRBV27; CDR3: CASSLWGNYEQYF; DNA: TGTGCCAGCAGTTTATGGGGTAACTACGAGCAGTACTTC
J: TRBJ2-1; size: .; length: 15; D: .; V: TRBV7-2; CDR3: CASSLAGTAYNEQFF; DNA: TGTGCCAGCAGCTTAGCCGGGACCGCCTACAATGAGCAGTTCTTC
J: TRBJ1-3; size: .; length: 15; D: .; V: TRBV6-5; CDR3: CASSYSRRPGGTIYF; DNA: TGTGCCAGCAGTTACTCGAGAAGGCCCGGAGGCACCATATATTTT
J: TRBJ2-2; size: .; length: 16; D: .; V: TRBV7-2; CDR3: CASSLRSSVNTGELFF; DNA: TGTGCCAGCAGCTTACGTAGTAGCGTGAACACCGGGGAGCTGTTTTTT
J: TRBJ2-2; size: .; length: 15; D: .; V: TRBV5-1; CDR3: CASSYPGQPPGELFF; DNA: TGCGCCAGCAGCTACCCGGGTCAACCCCCGGGGGAGCTGTTTTTT
J: TRBJ2-3; size: .; length: 15; D: .; V: TRBV7-3; CDR3: CASRHRDASTDTQYF; DNA: TGTGCCAGCAGACACCGGGACGCAAGCACAGATACGCAGTATTTT
J: TRBJ2-7; size: .; length: 13; D: TRBD1; V: TRBV27; CDR3: CASGRQGPYEQYF; DNA: TGTGCCAGCGGGAGACAGGGCCCCTACGAGCAGTACTTC
J: TRBJ1-2; size: .; length: 14; D: .; V: TRBV5-1; CDR3: CASSPGQTGYGYTF; DNA: TGCGCCAGCAGCCCCGGACAGACGGGCTATGGCTACACCTTC
J: TRBJ2-3; size: .; length: 13; D: .; V: TRBV7-9; CDR3: CASSLQTWDTQYF; DNA: TGTGCCAGCAGCTTACAGACCTGGGATACGCAGTATTTT
J: TRBJ1-4; size: .; length: 12; D: .; V: TRBV28; CDR3: CASSFSRGVVFF; DNA: TGTGCCAGCAGTTTCTCCCGGGGAGTGGTGTTTTTT
J: TRBJ2-5; size: .; length: 13; D: TRBD2; V: TRBV6-6; CDR3: CASRRGVEETQYF; DNA: TGTGCCAGCAGGCGGGGGGTGGAAGAGACCCAGTACTTC
J: TRBJ1-2; size: .; length: 17; D: .; V: TRBV5-1; CDR3: CASRGTWGRFLNYGYTF; DNA: TGCGCCAGCAGGGGGACCTGGGGGAGATTCTTGAACTATGGCTACACCTTC
J: TRBJ1-2; size: .; length: 14; D: .; V: TRBV5-1; CDR3: CASSPTGGHYGYTF; DNA: TGCGCCAGCAGCCCGACGGGGGGTCACTATGGCTACACCTTC
J: TRBJ1-4; size: once; length: 14; D: .; V: TRBV9; CDR3: CASSGRDVNEKLFF; DNA: TGTGCCAGCAGCGGACGGGACGTTAATGAAAAACTGTTTTTT